This TCR beta chain was retrieved from a study of beta chain features in type 1 diabetes. The V end lost 5 bases, the J end lost 0 bases, and 17 bases lay between the germline ends. Germline V gene lookup returns CDR1 SQVTM and CDR2 ANQGSEA. The CDR3 has 17 residues. Overall study results and limits: Sequencing from cDNA could over-represent high-TCR-expressing cells.

Roughly 100 mL of blood, on average, came from one heparinised draw per donor. This clone was detected ten times or more. Antigen unknown. Expressed TCRB transcripts got sequenced, as all isolated RNA was reverse transcribed. Sequencing used immunoSEQ multiplex PCR; TCRdb keeps in-frame clones, though not all of them. Of around 250,000 clones listed, 25% to 35% are singletons. V usage is TRBV29-1 and J usage is TRBJ2-6, with no clear D. The clonotype was recovered from a man younger than 40 in good health. Input material: central memory CD4+ T cells from blood. CDR3 in DNA: TGCAGCGTTCAATCGGTGCGCGCTAACTCTGGGGCCAACGTCCTGACTTTC. Translated: CSVQSVRANSGANVLTF.